Listed here are 29 T cell receptor beta chains from one sample, sequenced in a study of cytomegalovirus exposure and HLA in healthy donors. TCRdb keeps only in-frame clones here, not all; method: immunoSEQ multiplex PCR. The repertoire holds over 200,000 clones, with about nine tenths as singletons. The sequenced material came from PBMCs. The receptors originated from a woman aged 25-40 years in good health and CMV-seronegative.

This clone was recorded only once. The rearrangement joins TRBV2 to TRBJ2-7, with a possible D match to TRBD1 (5 bases). Germline-derived CDR1 and CDR2 are SNHLY and FYNNEI. V shed 1 base and J shed 5 bases, with 18 bases lying between them. The CDR3 loop spans 16 amino acids. The CDR3 DNA follows: TGTGCCAGCAGTGAAGTAGGGTCGTCAGGGAAAGACGAGCAGTACTTC. Translated: CASSEVGSSGKDEQYF.

V is TRBV5-6 and J is TRBJ2-2; D not certain. The V gene lost 4 bases and the J gene lost 7 bases, with 8 bases spanning the gap. CDR1 and CDR2 from the germline V gene are SGHDT and YYEEEE. The CDR3 runs to 12 residues. The CDR3 DNA reads TGTGCCAGCAGCCCTGTAGGCGGGGAGCTGTTTTTT. This translates into CASSPVGGELFF.

This clone was seen a single time. The gene calls are TRBV9 and TRBJ2-1; 12 bases are a match to TRBD2. This CDR3 has 16 amino acids. Germline trimming cut 3 bases from V and 2 bases from J; bases unmatched to any gene: 3. In germline, CDR1 is SGDLS, CDR2 YYNGEE. This CDR3 reads CASSGLAGATYNEQFF. The CDR3 nucleotides are TGTGCCAGCAGCGGACTAGCGGGAGCCACCTACAATGAGCAGTTCTTC.

This chain connects TRBV27 to TRBJ2-7, with TRBD2 matching 8 bases. CDR1 is MNHEY, CDR2 SMNVEV, per germline (reference sequence). The CDR3 runs 15 residues. V was pared by 0 bases and J by 1 base, with 2 bases of the junction left unmatched. The CDR3 loop reads CASSLSTSVSYEQYF. CDR3 DNA: TGTGCCAGCAGTTTATCGACTAGCGTATCCTACGAGCAGTACTTC.

The J gene is TRBJ1-2, the V gene TRBV20-1; 7 positions agree with TRBD1. Germline CDR1 reads DFQATT; CDR2 reads SNEGSKA (reference sequence). The CDR3 is 11 amino acids. The CDR3 region is CGGTGERGYTF. The CDR3 nucleotides read TGCGGGGGAACAGGGGAGCGTGGCTACACCTTC.

The gene calls are TRBV5-1 and TRBJ1-5; D uncertain. Trimming removed 0 bases at V and 4 bases at J, with 11 bases between. Germline values: CDR1 SGHRS, CDR2 YFSETQ. The length of the CDR3 is 15 residues. CDR3 sequence (DNA): TGCGCCAGCAGCTTGGATGGCAGCAAGAATCAGCCCCAGCATTTT. Translated, it gives CASSLDGSKNQPQHF.

The chain employs TRBV19 and TRBJ2-1; 12 bases fit TRBD2. The V gene end was trimmed by 7 bases and the J gene end by 2 bases; junction bases not matched to a gene: 27. Germline V gene lookup returns CDR1 LNHDA and CDR2 SQIVND (reference sequence). The CDR3 has 23 amino acids. The CDR3, as DNA: TGTGCCAGTACTAGCTTACCTTACCCTAGCGGGAGGGCCCTCTCGACTACCTACAATGAGCAGTTCTTC. Its protein product is CASTSLPYPSGRALSTTYNEQFF.

This chain joins TRBV7-8 and TRBJ1-5; D not certain. Germline V gene sequence: CDR1 SGHVS, CDR2 FQNEAQ. This CDR3 has 16 amino acids. The ends were cut back, 3 bases at V and 3 bases at J, with 15 bases in the middle. The CDR3 DNA reads as TGTGCCAGCAGCTTTTATCGAGATACCTCCAATCAGCCCCAGCATTTT. This translates into CASSFYRDTSNQPQHF.

The chain has TRBV27 and TRBJ2-3; D might be TRBD2 (5 bases). The CDR3 is made up of 14 amino acids. CDR1 is MNHEY and CDR2 is SMNVEV in the germline V gene (reference sequence). The V gene lost 2 bases and the J gene lost 1 base, with 7 bases spanning the gap. In DNA form, the CDR3 reads TGTGCCAGCAGTTTACAGGAGGGCACAGATACGCAGTATTTT. It specifies CASSLQEGTDTQYF.

This chain joins TRBV9 and TRBJ2-7, with 12 bases lining up with TRBD2. CDR1 and CDR2 (germline): SGDLS, YYNGEE. Unmatched junction bases numbered 0, after V lost 0 bases and J lost 5 bases. CDR3 length: 14 residues. Written as DNA, the CDR3 is TGTGCCAGCAGCGTAGGGACTAGCGGGAACGAGCAGTACTTC. Protein: CASSVGTSGNEQYF.

The J gene is TRBJ2-7, the V gene TRBV4-1; TRBD1 matches at 7 bases. CDR3 length: 13 residues. With 10 bases clipped from V and 5 bases from J, the junction kept 11 bases outside the gene matches. Germline-derived CDR1 and CDR2 are MGHRA and YSYEKL. The CDR3 loop is CATATGSMDEQYF. CDR3 in DNA: TGCGCCACAGCGACAGGGAGTATGGACGAGCAGTACTTC.

The chain employs TRBV28 and TRBJ1-4; TRBD1 might be the D (6 bases). This CDR3 is built from 15 residues. The germline V gene encodes CDR1 MDHEN and CDR2 SYDVKM. Trimming removed 5 bases from V and 8 bases from J, with 18 bases in between. The CDR3 DNA follows: TGTGCCAGCAGTCCCCCGGGGGCGAGAGGCGAAAAACTGTTTTTT. Protein product: CASSPPGARGEKLFF.

The gene calls are TRBV7-3 and TRBJ2-3, with D perhaps matching TRBD1 (6 bases). From germline, CDR1 is SGHTA and CDR2 FQGTGA. The length of the CDR3 is 15 residues. Trimming removed 5 bases at V and 1 base at J, with 13 bases between. The CDR3 DNA sequence: TGTGCCAGCAGCAACAGGGAAGGGGGCACAGATACGCAGTATTTT. Protein sequence: CASSNREGGTDTQYF.

The chain links TRBV5-1 to TRBJ2-7, with 7 bases identical to TRBD2. J lost 6 bases, V lost 0 bases, and 9 bases had no gene match. The CDR3 consists of 15 residues. Per germline, CDR1 SGHRS and CDR2 YFSETQ. DNA of the CDR3: TGCGCCAGCAGCTTGGCCGATAGCGGGTTAGGCGAGCAGTACTTC. Protein sequence: CASSLADSGLGEQYF.

This sequence joins TRBV5-6 and TRBJ2-3; D unresolved. The CDR3 runs 16 residues. The germline gives CDR1 SGHDT, CDR2 YYEEEE. Trimming stripped 0 bases from V and 4 bases from J, with 15 bases between. Here the CDR3 reads CASSLDPSGYPDTQYF. The CDR3 DNA is TGTGCCAGCAGCTTGGATCCGAGTGGTTACCCAGATACGCAGTATTTT.

The V call is TRBV30, the J call TRBJ1-4; D may be TRBD1 (5 bases). CDR3 length: 12 amino acids. Trimming removed 5 bases at V and 4 bases at J, with 8 bases between. CDR1 and CDR2 from the germline V gene are GTSNPN and SVGIG (reference sequence). CDR3 bases: TGTGCCTGGGGACACCTTAATGAAAAACTGTTTTTT. The encoded protein is CAWGHLNEKLFF.

The rearrangement links TRBV11-3 to TRBJ2-2; D call uncertain. The germline V and J ends were trimmed by 5 bases and 1 base, with 8 bases remaining between them. The CDR3 spans 14 residues. CDR1 is SGHNT, CDR2 YENEEA, per germline. CDR3 region: CASSDPRNTGELFF. DNA for the CDR3: TGTGCCAGCAGCGATCCGAGGAACACCGGGGAGCTGTTTTTT.

The V and J genes are TRBV11-2 and TRBJ2-2; 7 nucleotides match TRBD2. This CDR3 is built from 18 residues. Germline lookup yields CDR1 SGHAT and CDR2 FQNNGV. V was pared by 4 bases and J by 1 base, with 12 bases of the junction left unmatched. CDR3 bases: TGTGCCAGCAGCTCTAGAGCCATCCTAGCGGAGAACACCGGGGAGCTGTTTTTT. This sequence encodes CASSSRAILAENTGELFF.

The V gene is TRBV6-5, the J gene TRBJ1-2; D might be TRBD1 (6 bases). V lost 5 bases to trimming and J lost 7 bases, with 14 bases between them. Germline V gene sequence: CDR1 MNHEY, CDR2 SVGAGI. The CDR3 runs to 13 residues. Written as DNA, the CDR3 is TGTGCCAGCAGTAGGGACATTACTGGTGGCTACACCTTC. The encoded protein is CASSRDITGGYTF.

This clone appeared a single time. This chain links TRBV7-2 with TRBJ2-3; D unclear. CDR1 and CDR2 from the germline V gene are SGHTA and FQGNSA. V was clipped by 5 bases and J by 0 bases, with 12 bases between them. The CDR3 is made up of 15 amino acids. The CDR3 is CASSGRWGSTDTQYF. The CDR3 DNA follows: TGTGCCAGCAGCGGCCGGTGGGGTAGCACAGATACGCAGTATTTT.

This chain uses TRBV7-9 with TRBJ2-1; the match to TRBD1 covers 9 bases. In germline, CDR1 is SEHNR, CDR2 FQNEAQ (reference sequence). With 0 bases clipped from V and 4 bases from J, the junction kept 7 bases outside the gene matches. This CDR3 has 17 residues. The CDR3: CASSLAVPGTGYNEQFF. The CDR3 nucleotides read TGTGCCAGCAGCTTAGCGGTGCCCGGGACAGGGTACAATGAGCAGTTCTTC.

This chain uses TRBV27 with TRBJ2-3; D is unresolved. This CDR3 region has 12 residues. Germline assignment: CDR1 MNHEY and CDR2 SMNVEV (reference sequence). V gave up 3 bases and J gave up 7 bases, with 8 bases separating them. CDR3 DNA sequence: TGTGCCAGCAGTTTTATGGGGAATACGCAGTATTTT. This gives the protein CASSFMGNTQYF.

V usage is TRBV28 and J usage is TRBJ2-5; the D is unclear. The CDR3 is 14 residues long. Germline lookup yields CDR1 MDHEN and CDR2 SYDVKM. Trimming left V 7 bases short and J 1 base short, with 13 bases between. The CDR3 loop reads CASTLRYFQETQYF. The CDR3, as DNA: TGTGCCAGCACCTTAAGGTATTTCCAAGAGACCCAGTACTTC.

This clone came up a few times. The CDR3 spells CASSPQRVVGYGYTF. The CDR3 DNA reads TGTGCCAGCAGCCCACAGCGTGTTGTCGGCTATGGCTACACCTTC. The chain carries TRBV6-5 and TRBJ1-2; unclear D gene. Between the trimmed V and J ends, which lost 6 bases and 4 bases, there was a span of 18 bases. This CDR3 is built from 15 residues. The germline CDR1 and CDR2 sequences are MNHEY and SVGAGI.

A single count supports this clone. The chain is built from TRBV9 and TRBJ2-7, with TRBD2 matching 7 bases. V lost 0 bases to trimming and J lost 3 bases; unmatched junction nucleotides: 3. The CDR3 spans 14 residues. Germline V gene data show CDR1 as SGDLS and CDR2 as YYNGEE. This chain's CDR3 is CASSVASGNYEQYF. In DNA form, the CDR3 reads TGTGCCAGCAGCGTAGCTAGCGGCAACTACGAGCAGTACTTC.

The V gene is TRBV2, the J gene TRBJ1-3; the match to TRBD1 covers 8 bases. The V gene end was trimmed by 9 bases and the J gene end by 4 bases; junction bases not matched to a gene: 5. CDR1 SNHLY and CDR2 FYNNEI come from the germline V gene. This CDR3 has 13 residues. The CDR3 DNA sequence: TGTGCCAGTGACCAGGGGGCAGGAAACACCATATATTTT. Residues: CASDQGAGNTIYF.

This chain links TRBV20-1 with TRBJ2-7; D ambiguous. The CDR3 covers 11 residues. Per the germline V gene, CDR1 is DFQATT and CDR2 is SNEGSKA (reference sequence). Between the trimmed V and J ends, which lost 4 bases and 5 bases, there was a span of 9 bases. The CDR3 sequence is CSATDQNEQYF. DNA for the CDR3: TGCAGTGCTACCGATCAGAACGAGCAGTACTTC.

The rearrangement joins TRBV6-5 to TRBJ2-5, with D possibly TRBD2 on 6 matching bases. The germline V and J ends were trimmed by 6 bases and 4 bases, with 12 bases remaining between them. CDR3 length: 13 amino acids. CDR1 MNHEY and CDR2 SVGAGI come from the germline V gene. The CDR3 DNA is TGTGCCAGCAGCCCGGGAGTGAGAGAGACCCAGTACTTC. It encodes CASSPGVRETQYF.

The chain employs TRBV7-2 and TRBJ2-1; D is perhaps TRBD1 or TRBD2 (5 bases each). This CDR3 has 11 amino acids. Germline CDR1 is SGHTA and CDR2 is FQGNSA. V lost 2 bases and J 14 bases, leaving 10 bases between the germline ends. CDR3 loop: CASSLYGGEFF. The CDR3 DNA follows: TGTGCCAGCAGCTTATATGGGGGAGAGTTCTTC.